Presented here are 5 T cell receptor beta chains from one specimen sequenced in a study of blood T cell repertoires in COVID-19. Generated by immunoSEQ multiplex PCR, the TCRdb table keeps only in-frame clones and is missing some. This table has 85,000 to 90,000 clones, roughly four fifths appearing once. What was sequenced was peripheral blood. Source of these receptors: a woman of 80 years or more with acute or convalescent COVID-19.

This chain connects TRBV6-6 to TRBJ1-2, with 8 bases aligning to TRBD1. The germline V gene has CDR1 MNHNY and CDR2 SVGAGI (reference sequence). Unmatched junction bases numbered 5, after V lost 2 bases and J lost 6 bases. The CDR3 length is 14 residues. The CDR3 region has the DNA TGTGCCAGCAGTTACGAGGCGACAGGGGATGGCTACACCTTC. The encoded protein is CASSYEATGDGYTF.

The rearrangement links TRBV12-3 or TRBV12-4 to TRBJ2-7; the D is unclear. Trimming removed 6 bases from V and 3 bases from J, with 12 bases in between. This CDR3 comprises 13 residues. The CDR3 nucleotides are TGTGCCAGCAGCTCTAACGACTTCTACGAGCAGTACTTC. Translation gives CASSSNDFYEQYF.

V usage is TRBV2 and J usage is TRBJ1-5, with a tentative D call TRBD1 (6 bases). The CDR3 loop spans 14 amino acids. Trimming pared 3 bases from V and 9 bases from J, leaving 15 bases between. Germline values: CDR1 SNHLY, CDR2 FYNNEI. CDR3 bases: TGTGCCAGCAGTGACTTAGGGGGGGCTGGGCCCCAGCATTTT. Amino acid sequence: CASSDLGGAGPQHF. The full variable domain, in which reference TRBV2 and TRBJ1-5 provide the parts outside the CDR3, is EPEVTQTPSHQVTQMGQEVILRCVPISNHLYFYWYRQILGQKVEFLVSFYNNEISEKSEIFDDQFSVERPDGSNFTLKIRSTKLEDSAMYFCASSDLGGAGPQHFGDGTRLSIL.

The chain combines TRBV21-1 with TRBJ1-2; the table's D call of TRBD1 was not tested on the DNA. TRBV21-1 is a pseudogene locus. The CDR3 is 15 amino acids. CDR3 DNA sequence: TGTGCCAGCAGCAGCGGACAGGTTTGCAACTATGGCTACACCTTC. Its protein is CASSSGQVCNYGYTF.

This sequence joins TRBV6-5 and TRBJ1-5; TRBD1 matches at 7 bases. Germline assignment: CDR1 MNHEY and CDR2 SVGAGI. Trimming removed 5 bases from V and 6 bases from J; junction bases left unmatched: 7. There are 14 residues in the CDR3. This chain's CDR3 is CASSTGANGQPQHF. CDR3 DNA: TGTGCCAGCAGTACAGGGGCAAATGGTCAGCCCCAGCATTTT.